Sequencing of this TCR beta chain was carried out in a study of beta chain features in type 1 diabetes. In the study overall: There was similarity between patients and healthy donors in age, gender and cell yields.

Trimming cost V 11 bases and J 3 bases, with 20 bases left between them. CDR1 is SGHTA, CDR2 FQGTGA, per germline. The CDR3 runs to 14 residues. Findings and caveats of the study: Sequencing from cDNA could over-represent high-TCR-expressing cells. Patients with type 1 diabetes carried fewer insertions and had more deletions at their VDJ junctions.

The table lists this clone with a few counts. Its antigen is undetermined. Expressed TCRB transcripts were sequenced because the isolated RNA had all been reverse transcribed beforehand. Clones were sequenced by immunoSEQ multiplex PCR, and TCRdb holds only the in-frame ones, with some missing. The sample lists some 300,000 clones; roughly 8% were seen once. This sequence joins TRBV7-3 and TRBJ2-7; D perhaps matches TRBD2 (6 bases). This TCR was recovered from a woman aged 18-35 years in good health. Source material: central memory CD4+ T cells from blood. The CDR3, as DNA: TGTGCCCCCCGGTGGCGGGACGGTGGCTACGAGCAGTACTTC. Encoded protein: CAPRWRDGGYEQYF.